This TCR beta chain was sequenced for a study of cytomegalovirus exposure and HLA in healthy donors. In the PCR, 60 Vbeta and 13 Jbeta primers were used. Here immunoSEQ multiplex PCR was the method, and the copy in TCRdb shows in-frame clones only, minus some. The table shows over 200,000 clones, with about 80% occurring only once. The CDR3 runs to 16 residues. V gave up 4 bases and J gave up 6 bases; unmatched junction bases: 9. Germline V gene sequence: CDR1 MNHEY, CDR2 SVGAGI. The clonotype originates from a woman in her 40s in good health and CMV-seronegative. Sequencing was carried out using PBMCs. The V call is TRBV6-5, the J call TRBJ2-3; 11 nucleotides line up with TRBD2. Here the CDR3 DNA reads TGTGCCAGCAGTTCCCCTAGCGGGGGGCGCGGTGATACGCAGTATTTT. This encodes CASSSPSGGRGDTQYF.